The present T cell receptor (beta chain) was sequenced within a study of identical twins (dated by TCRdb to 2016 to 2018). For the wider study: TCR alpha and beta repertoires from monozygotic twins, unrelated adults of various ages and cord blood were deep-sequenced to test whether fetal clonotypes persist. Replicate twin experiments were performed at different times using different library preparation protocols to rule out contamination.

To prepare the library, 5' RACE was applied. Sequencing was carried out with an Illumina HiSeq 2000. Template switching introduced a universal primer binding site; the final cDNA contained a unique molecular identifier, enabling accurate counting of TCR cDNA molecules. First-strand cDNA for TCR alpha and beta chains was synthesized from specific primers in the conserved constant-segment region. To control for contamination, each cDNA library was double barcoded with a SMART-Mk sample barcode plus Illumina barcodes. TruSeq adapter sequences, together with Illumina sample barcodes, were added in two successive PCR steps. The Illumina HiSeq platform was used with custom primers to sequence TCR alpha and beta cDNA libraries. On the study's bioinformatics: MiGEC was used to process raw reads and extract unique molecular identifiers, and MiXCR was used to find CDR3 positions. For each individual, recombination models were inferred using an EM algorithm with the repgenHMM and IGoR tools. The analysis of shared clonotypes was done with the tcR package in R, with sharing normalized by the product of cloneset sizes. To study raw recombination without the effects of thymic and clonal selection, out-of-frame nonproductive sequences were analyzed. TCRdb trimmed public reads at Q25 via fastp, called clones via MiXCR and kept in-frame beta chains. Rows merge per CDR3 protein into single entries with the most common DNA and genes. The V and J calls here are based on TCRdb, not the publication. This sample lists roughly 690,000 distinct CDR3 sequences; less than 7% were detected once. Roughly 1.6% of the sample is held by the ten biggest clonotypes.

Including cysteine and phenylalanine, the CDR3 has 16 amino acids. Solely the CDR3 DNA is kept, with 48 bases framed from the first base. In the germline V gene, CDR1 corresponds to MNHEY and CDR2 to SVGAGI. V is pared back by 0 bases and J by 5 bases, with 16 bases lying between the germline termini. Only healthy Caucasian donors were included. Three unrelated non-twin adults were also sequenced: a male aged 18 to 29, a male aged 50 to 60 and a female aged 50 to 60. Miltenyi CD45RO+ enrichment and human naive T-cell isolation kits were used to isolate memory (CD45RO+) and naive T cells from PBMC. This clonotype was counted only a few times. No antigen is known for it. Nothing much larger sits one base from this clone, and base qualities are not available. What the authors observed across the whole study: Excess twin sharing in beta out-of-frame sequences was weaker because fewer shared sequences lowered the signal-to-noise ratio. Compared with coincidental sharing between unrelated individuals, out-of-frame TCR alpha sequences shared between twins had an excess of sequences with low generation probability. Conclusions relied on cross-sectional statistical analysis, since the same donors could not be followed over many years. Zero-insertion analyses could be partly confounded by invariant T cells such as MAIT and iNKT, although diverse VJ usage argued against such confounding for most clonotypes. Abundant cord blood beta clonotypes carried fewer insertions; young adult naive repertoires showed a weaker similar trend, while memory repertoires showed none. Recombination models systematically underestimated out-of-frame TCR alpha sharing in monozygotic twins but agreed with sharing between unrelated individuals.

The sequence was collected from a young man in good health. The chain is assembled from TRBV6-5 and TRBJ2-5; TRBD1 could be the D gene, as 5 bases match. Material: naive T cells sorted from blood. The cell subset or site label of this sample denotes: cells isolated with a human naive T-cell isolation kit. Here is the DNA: TGTGCCAGCAGTTACTCGACAGCAGGTATTGAGGAGACCCAGTACTTC. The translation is CASSYSTAGIEETQYF.